Following are 20 T cell receptor beta chains from one sample sequenced in a study of blood T cell repertoires in COVID-19. The table came from immunoSEQ multiplex PCR; TCRdb's copy has only in-frame clones and leaves some out. Of more than 80,000 clones listed, over 75% are singletons. Material for sequencing was peripheral blood. These receptors came from a woman aged 65 to 85 with acute or convalescent COVID-19.

The chain couples TRBV3-1 (or the pseudogene TRBV3-2) to TRBJ1-6; TRBD1 agrees at 7 bases. This CDR3 contains 15 residues. With V trimmed by 4 bases and J by 7 bases, 7 bases remained unmatched. CDR1 is LGHDT, CDR2 YNNKEL, per germline (reference sequence). The CDR3 coding sequence is TGTGCCAGCAGCCTGCGAGACAGGGAGAATTCACCCCTCCACTTT. Its protein is CASSLRDRENSPLHF.

The chain uses TRBV10-2 and TRBJ2-2, with TRBD1 identical over 8 bases. This CDR3 is built from 14 residues. The junction had 4 bases not matched to a gene; V was cut back by 5 bases and J by 5 bases. CDR1 is WSHSY, CDR2 SAAADI, per germline. CDR3 in DNA: TGCGCCAGCAGTTTCAGGGGGCAAACCGGGGAGCTGTTTTTT. Translated: CASSFRGQTGELFF.

The chain is built from TRBV5-1 and TRBJ1-1; 8 bases line up with TRBD1. The J segment lost 1 base and the V segment lost 4 bases, leaving 6 bases of the junction unmatched. CDR3 length: 15 amino acids. Per germline, CDR1 SGHRS and CDR2 YFSETQ. The CDR3 here is CASSRMTGENTEAFF. The DNA for the CDR3 is TGCGCCAGCAGCCGAATGACAGGGGAGAACACTGAAGCTTTCTTT. Based on the CDR3 plus reference TRBV5-1 and TRBJ1-1, the full variable domain is KAGVTQTPRYLIKTRGQQVTLSCSPISGHRSVSWYQQTPGQGLQFLFEYFSETQRNKGNFPGRFSGRQFSNSRSEMNVSTLELGDSALYLCASSRMTGENTEAFFGQGTRLTVV.

CDR3 nucleotide sequence: TGTGCCAGCAGTAGACAACAGGGGACCAATCAGCCCCAGCATTTT. This codes for CASSRQQGTNQPQHF. This chain joins TRBV6-5 and TRBJ1-5, with 7 bases matching TRBD1. The V gene end was trimmed by 5 bases and the J gene end by 3 bases; junction bases not matched to a gene: 7. This CDR3 is 15 amino acids long. Germline V lookup: CDR1 MNHEY, CDR2 SVGAGI.

The chain employs TRBV28 and TRBJ2-3; 8 bases are shared with TRBD1. CDR3 length equals 14 residues. Germline lookup yields CDR1 MDHEN and CDR2 SYDVKM. With V trimmed by 3 bases and J by 2 bases, 1 base remained unmatched. The CDR3 loop reads CASSFQGATDTQYF. The CDR3 nucleotides read TGTGCCAGCAGTTTTCAGGGGGCCACAGATACGCAGTATTTT.

V is TRBV28 and J is TRBJ1-1, with 7 bases that match TRBD1. CDR1 is MDHEN, CDR2 SYDVKM, per germline. Germline trimming cut 5 bases from V and 6 bases from J; bases unmatched to any gene: 6. CDR3 length equals 13 residues. The CDR3 DNA reads as TGTGCCAGCAGTACCGGGGACAGATCTGAAGCTTTCTTT. Translated, it gives CASSTGDRSEAFF.

V gene TRBV30 combines with J gene TRBJ2-7, with D perhaps matching TRBD2 (6 bases). This CDR3 spans 14 amino acids. The germline V and J ends were trimmed by 1 base and 4 bases, with 14 bases remaining between them. Germline lookup yields CDR1 GTSNPN and CDR2 SVGIG (reference sequence). CDR3 protein: CAWSGGGIRYEQYF. CDR3 DNA: TGTGCCTGGAGTGGTGGGGGGATTCGGTACGAGCAGTACTTC.

Details on this clone: The sample carries other DNA sequences with the same CDR3. V and J are TRBV12-3 or TRBV12-4 and TRBJ2-1; D is unresolved. The CDR3 is 12 amino acids. The V and J ends lost 3 bases and 4 bases respectively, with 4 bases between them. CDR3 amino acids: CASSFSYNEQFF. CDR3 sequence (DNA): TGTGCCAGCAGTTTTTCGTACAATGAGCAGTTCTTC.

This rearrangement joins TRBV19 to TRBJ2-2, with 8 bases matching TRBD2. Germline CDR1 is LNHDA and CDR2 is SQIVND (reference sequence). Unmatched junction bases numbered 9, after V lost 3 bases and J lost 6 bases. This CDR3 contains 16 residues. CDR3 bases: TGTGCCAGTAGTATGGGAGCGGGGGACCCCCCCGGGGAGCTGTTTTTT. Its translation is CASSMGAGDPPGELFF.

V usage is TRBV6-5 and J usage is TRBJ1-1; the D is unclear. Germline V gives CDR1 MNHEY, CDR2 SVGAGI. This CDR3 is 14 amino acids long. Trimming left V 0 bases short and J 7 bases short, with 12 bases between. The CDR3 is CASSYSKAGSEAFF. CDR3 DNA sequence: TGTGCCAGCAGTTACTCGAAGGCCGGGAGTGAAGCTTTCTTT.

The V call is TRBV7-8, the J call TRBJ1-1, with D uncertain. Trimming pared 5 bases from V and 0 bases from J, leaving 7 bases between. CDR1 and CDR2 (germline): SGHVS, FQNEAQ. The CDR3 consists of 13 residues. In DNA form, the CDR3 reads TGTGCCAGCAGCGACTTCTTGAACACTGAAGCTTTCTTT. Its protein is CASSDFLNTEAFF.

The chain couples TRBV14 to TRBJ2-7; D might be TRBD1 (5 bases). Germline V lookup: CDR1 SGHDN, CDR2 FVKESK. The V and J ends lost 0 bases and 2 bases respectively, with 17 bases between them. This CDR3 has 17 amino acids. CDR3 nucleotide sequence: TGTGCCAGCAGCCAAGATCCAAGGGTGACAGCAACCTACGAGCAGTACTTC. Amino acid sequence: CASSQDPRVTATYEQYF.

The chain combines TRBV7-3 with TRBJ2-2, with 11 bases that match TRBD2. The trim removed 6 bases at V and 7 bases at J, leaving 7 bases unmatched. Germline V gene lookup returns CDR1 SGHTA and CDR2 FQGTGA. This CDR3 is 15 amino acids long. In DNA, the CDR3 is TGTGCCAGCAGGCCGGGACTAGCGGTGGGCGGGGAGCTGTTTTTT. As protein: CASRPGLAVGGELFF.

This clone was seen a few times. The V gene is TRBV10-2, the J gene TRBJ1-2; possibly TRBD1 for D (6 bases). This CDR3 comprises 14 residues. Deletions cut 2 bases from V and 3 bases from J, with 10 bases between. Germline CDR1 is WSHSY and CDR2 is SAAADI. CDR3 sequence reads: CASSENTGHYGYTF. CDR3 sequence (DNA): TGCGCCAGCAGTGAGAATACAGGGCACTATGGCTACACCTTC.

The J gene is TRBJ1-1, the V gene TRBV29-1; D is undetermined. CDR1 and CDR2 (germline): SQVTM, ANQGSEA. V lost 5 bases, J lost 4 bases, and 14 bases lay in between. The CDR3 totals 13 residues. CDR3 in DNA: TGCAGCGTTTCTGAGGGTCGCGCCACTGAAGCTTTCTTT. Translated: CSVSEGRATEAFF.

The chain combines TRBV19 with TRBJ1-1, with D possibly being TRBD1 (5 bases). Trimming stripped 1 base from V and 11 bases from J, with 11 bases between. CDR3 length: 12 residues. Germline V gene sequence: CDR1 LNHDA, CDR2 SQIVND (reference sequence). The CDR3, as DNA: TGTGCCAGTAGTATAGCGGGGGATAGGGCTTTCTTT. Encoded protein: CASSIAGDRAFF. Variable domain in full (rest from reference TRBV19 and TRBJ1-1): DGGITQSPKYLFRKEGQNVTLSCEQNLNHDAMYWYRQDPGQGLRLIYYSQIVNDFQKGDIAEGYSVSREKKESFPLTVTSAQKNPTAFYLCASSIAGDRAFFGQGTRLTVV.

V and J are TRBV7-2 and TRBJ1-5; D is uncertain. This CDR3 has 14 residues. Germline V gives CDR1 SGHTA, CDR2 FQGNSA. The V gene lost 7 bases and the J gene lost 6 bases, with 16 bases spanning the gap. Written as DNA, the CDR3 is TGTGCCAGCAATCCGGCGGGGTATATTCAGCCCCAGCATTTT. Translation gives CASNPAGYIQPQHF.

The chain joins TRBV10-3 to TRBJ2-3, with 7 nucleotides matching TRBD2. V lost 2 bases to trimming and J lost 3 bases; unmatched junction nucleotides: 2. Germline CDR1 is ENHRY and CDR2 is SYGVKD. The CDR3 extends over 14 amino acids. The CDR3 coding sequence is TGTGCCATCAGTGAGGAGGGAGGGACAGATACGCAGTATTTT. This translates into CAISEEGGTDTQYF.

V is TRBV30 and J is TRBJ1-1; 8 positions match TRBD1. V shed 3 bases, J shed 4 bases, and the junction held 7 bases outside the gene matches. CDR1 GTSNPN and CDR2 SVGIG come from the germline V gene (reference sequence). The CDR3 consists of 14 residues. Here the CDR3 DNA reads TGTGCCTGGAGCGGCACAGGGGGGGGCACTGAAGCTTTCTTT. Its translation is CAWSGTGGGTEAFF.

This clone has a single count. V and J are TRBV15 and TRBJ2-7; 8 nucleotides line up with TRBD2. This CDR3 spans 14 amino acids. Germline CDR1 reads LNHNV; CDR2 reads YYDKDF (reference sequence). V shed 3 bases, J shed 3 bases, and the junction held 4 bases outside the gene matches. Here the CDR3 DNA reads TGTGCCACCAGCAGCACTAGCGGAGGCTACGAGCAGTACTTC. Protein: CATSSTSGGYEQYF.